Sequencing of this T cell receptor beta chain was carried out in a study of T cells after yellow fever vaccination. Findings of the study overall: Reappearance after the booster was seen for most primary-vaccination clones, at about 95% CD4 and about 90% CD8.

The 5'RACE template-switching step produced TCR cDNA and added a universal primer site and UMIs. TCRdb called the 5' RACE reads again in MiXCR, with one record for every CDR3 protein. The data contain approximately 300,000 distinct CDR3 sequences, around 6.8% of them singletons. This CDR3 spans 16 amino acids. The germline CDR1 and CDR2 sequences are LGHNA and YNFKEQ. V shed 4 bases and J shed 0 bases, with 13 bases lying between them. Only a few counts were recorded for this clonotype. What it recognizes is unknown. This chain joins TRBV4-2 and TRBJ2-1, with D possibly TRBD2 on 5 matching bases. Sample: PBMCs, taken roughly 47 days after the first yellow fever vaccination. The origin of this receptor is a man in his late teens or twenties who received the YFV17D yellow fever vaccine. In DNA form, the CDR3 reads TGTGCCAGCAGCCCTGACGGGGATAGCTCCTACAATGAGCAGTTCTTC. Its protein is CASSPDGDSSYNEQFF.